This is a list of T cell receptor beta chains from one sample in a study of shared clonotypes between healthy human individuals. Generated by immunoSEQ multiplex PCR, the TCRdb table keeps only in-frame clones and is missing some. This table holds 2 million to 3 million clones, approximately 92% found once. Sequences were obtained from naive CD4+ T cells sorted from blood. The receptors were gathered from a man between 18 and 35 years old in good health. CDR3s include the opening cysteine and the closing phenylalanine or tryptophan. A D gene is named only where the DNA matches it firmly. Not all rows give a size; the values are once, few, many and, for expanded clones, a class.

cdr3_aa: CAISESLAGTDTQYF; cdr3_nt: TGTGCCATCAGTGAGTCCCTAGCGGGGACAGATACGCAGTATTTT; j_call: TRBJ2-3; v_call: TRBV10-3; d_call: TRBD2; clone_size: NA
cdr3_aa: CASSLALGPLSYEQYF; cdr3_nt: TGCGCCAGCAGCTTGGCCTTGGGGCCCCTCTCCTACGAGCAGTACTTC; j_call: TRBJ2-7; v_call: TRBV5-1; d_call: NA; clone_size: NA
cdr3_aa: CAIQGPNSPLHF; cdr3_nt: TGTGCCATCCAAGGCCCTAATTCACCCCTCCACTTT; j_call: TRBJ1-6; v_call: TRBV10-3; d_call: NA; clone_size: NA
cdr3_aa: CASSSPGAPTYEQYF; cdr3_nt: TGCGCCAGCTCCTCCCCGGGGGCGCCGACCTACGAGCAGTACTTC; j_call: TRBJ2-7; v_call: TRBV10-2; d_call: NA; clone_size: NA
cdr3_aa: CAISKGQRSTGELFF; cdr3_nt: TGTGCCATCAGTAAGGGCCAAAGGAGCACCGGGGAGCTGTTTTTT; j_call: TRBJ2-2; v_call: TRBV10-3; d_call: NA; clone_size: NA
cdr3_aa: CASSVDLGNRETQYF; cdr3_nt: TGTGCCAGCAGCGTAGATCTAGGGAACCGGGAGACCCAGTACTTC; j_call: TRBJ2-5; v_call: TRBV9; d_call: NA; clone_size: NA
cdr3_aa: CASSSEPNQPQHF; cdr3_nt: TGTGCCAGCAGCTCGGAGCCCAATCAGCCCCAGCATTTT; j_call: TRBJ1-5; v_call: TRBV7-3; d_call: NA; clone_size: NA
cdr3_aa: CASSRAWEQYF; cdr3_nt: TGTGCCAGCAGCCGAGCTTGGGAGCAGTACTTC; j_call: TRBJ2-7; v_call: TRBV14; d_call: NA; clone_size: NA
cdr3_aa: CASSDGSRYADTQYF; cdr3_nt: TGTGCCAGCAGTGACGGGAGTAGGTACGCAGATACGCAGTATTTT; j_call: TRBJ2-3; v_call: TRBV6-1; d_call: NA; clone_size: NA
cdr3_aa: CASSYSASSYEQYF; cdr3_nt: TGTGCCAGCAGTTACTCAGCATCTTCCTACGAGCAGTACTTC; j_call: TRBJ2-7; v_call: TRBV6-6; d_call: NA; clone_size: NA
cdr3_aa: CASSLSATSTDTQYF; cdr3_nt: TGTGCCAGCAGCCTCTCGGCGACTAGCACAGATACGCAGTATTTT; j_call: TRBJ2-3; v_call: TRBV11-3; d_call: NA; clone_size: NA
cdr3_aa: CASSFGPDQPQHF; cdr3_nt: TGCGCCAGCAGCTTCGGACCCGATCAGCCCCAGCATTTT; j_call: TRBJ1-5; v_call: TRBV5-1; d_call: NA; clone_size: NA
cdr3_aa: CAWSVSGLAGGSSYNEQFF; cdr3_nt: TGTGCCTGGAGTGTGTCCGGACTAGCGGGGGGGAGCTCCTACAATGAGCAGTTCTTC; j_call: TRBJ2-1; v_call: TRBV30; d_call: TRBD2; clone_size: NA
cdr3_aa: CASRIGTGAWETQYF; cdr3_nt: TGTGCCAGCAGAATAGGGACAGGGGCTTGGGAGACCCAGTACTTC; j_call: TRBJ2-5; v_call: TRBV2; d_call: TRBD1; clone_size: NA
cdr3_aa: CASSVGGQGAGYTF; cdr3_nt: TGTGCCAGCAGCGTAGGGGGTCAGGGAGCCGGCTACACCTTC; j_call: TRBJ1-2; v_call: TRBV9; d_call: NA; clone_size: NA
cdr3_aa: CASRTTGTGYGYTF; cdr3_nt: TGTGCCAGCAGGACTACCGGGACAGGATATGGCTACACCTTC; j_call: TRBJ1-2; v_call: TRBV28; d_call: TRBD1; clone_size: once
cdr3_aa: CASSPPEQVTQYF; cdr3_nt: TGTGCCAGCTCACCACCGGAACAGGTTACGCAGTATTTT; j_call: TRBJ2-3; v_call: TRBV18; d_call: NA; clone_size: NA
cdr3_aa: CASGKMDRKETQYF; cdr3_nt: TGTGCCAGCGGGAAAATGGACAGGAAAGAGACCCAGTACTTC; j_call: TRBJ2-5; v_call: TRBV2; d_call: TRBD1; clone_size: once
cdr3_aa: CASSMRLAGTGELFF; cdr3_nt: TGTGCCAGTAGTATGAGGTTAGCGGGCACCGGGGAGCTGTTTTTT; j_call: TRBJ2-2; v_call: TRBV19; d_call: TRBD2; clone_size: NA
cdr3_aa: CASSESGIHEQFF; cdr3_nt: TGCGCCAGCAGTGAGTCGGGGATTCATGAGCAGTTCTTC; j_call: TRBJ2-1; v_call: TRBV10-1; d_call: NA; clone_size: NA
cdr3_aa: CASTPRTGNGNTIYF; cdr3_nt: TGTGCCAGCACCCCCAGGACAGGGAACGGAAACACCATATATTTT; j_call: TRBJ1-3; v_call: TRBV6-1; d_call: TRBD1; clone_size: NA
cdr3_aa: CASSGTEQYF; cdr3_nt: TGTGCCAGTTCCGGGACCGAGCAGTACTTC; j_call: TRBJ2-7; v_call: TRBV19; d_call: NA; clone_size: NA
cdr3_aa: CASSPDPGQEAFF; cdr3_nt: TGCGCCAGCAGCCCCGACCCTGGCCAAGAAGCTTTCTTT; j_call: TRBJ1-1; v_call: TRBV5-1; d_call: NA; clone_size: NA
cdr3_aa: CASSRRWGYEQYF; cdr3_nt: TGTGCCAGCAGCCGGAGGTGGGGGTACGAGCAGTACTTC; j_call: TRBJ2-7; v_call: TRBV2; d_call: NA; clone_size: NA
cdr3_aa: CASSRSEGNEQFF; cdr3_nt: TGCGCCAGCAGCAGGAGCGAGGGGAATGAGCAGTTCTTC; j_call: TRBJ2-1; v_call: TRBV10-2; d_call: NA; clone_size: NA
cdr3_aa: CAWNTGALADTQYF; cdr3_nt: TGTGCCTGGAATACGGGCGCCTTGGCAGATACGCAGTATTTT; j_call: TRBJ2-3; v_call: TRBV30; d_call: NA; clone_size: NA
cdr3_aa: CASSGQGGTQYF; cdr3_nt: TGTGCCAGCAGTGGACAGGGTGGGACCCAGTACTTC; j_call: TRBJ2-5; v_call: TRBV2; d_call: TRBD1; clone_size: NA
cdr3_aa: CASSYGQLNEKLFF; cdr3_nt: TGTGCCAGCAGTTACGGACAGCTAAATGAAAAACTGTTTTTT; j_call: TRBJ1-4; v_call: TRBV6-6; d_call: NA; clone_size: NA
cdr3_aa: CASSLAILAGDNEQFF; cdr3_nt: TGTGCCAGCAGCTTAGCGATACTAGCGGGAGACAATGAGCAGTTCTTC; j_call: TRBJ2-1; v_call: TRBV7-2; d_call: TRBD2; clone_size: NA
cdr3_aa: CASSPTGKDTEAFF; cdr3_nt: TGTGCCAGCAGCCCGACAGGGAAGGATACTGAAGCTTTCTTT; j_call: TRBJ1-1; v_call: TRBV7-3; d_call: TRBD1; clone_size: NA
cdr3_aa: CASSLDSPNEQFF; cdr3_nt: TGCGCCAGCAGCTTGGACAGCCCAAATGAGCAGTTCTTC; j_call: TRBJ2-1; v_call: TRBV5-1; d_call: NA; clone_size: NA
cdr3_aa: CATSRDLLAASTDTQYF; cdr3_nt: TGTGCCACCAGCAGAGATTTACTAGCCGCTAGCACAGATACGCAGTATTTT; j_call: TRBJ2-3; v_call: TRBV15; d_call: NA; clone_size: NA
cdr3_aa: CAWSLGTLGLEQYF; cdr3_nt: TGTGCCTGGAGTCTCGGGACTCTGGGGCTCGAGCAGTACTTC; j_call: TRBJ2-7; v_call: TRBV30; d_call: NA; clone_size: NA
cdr3_aa: CASSKDRATEAFF; cdr3_nt: TGTGCCAGCAGCAAAGACAGGGCCACTGAAGCTTTCTTT; j_call: TRBJ1-1; v_call: TRBV7-9; d_call: TRBD1; clone_size: NA
cdr3_aa: CASSSSTSGGARADTQYF; cdr3_nt: TGTGCCAGCAGCTCGTCGACTAGCGGGGGGGCCAGGGCAGATACGCAGTATTTT; j_call: TRBJ2-3; v_call: TRBV11-2; d_call: TRBD2; clone_size: NA
cdr3_aa: CASSQSLQGDEQYF; cdr3_nt: TGCGCCAGCAGTCAATCACTTCAGGGGGACGAGCAGTACTTC; j_call: TRBJ2-7; v_call: TRBV23-1; d_call: TRBD1; clone_size: NA
cdr3_aa: CASRQNTEAFF; cdr3_nt: TGTGCCAGCAGACAGAATACTGAAGCTTTCTTT; j_call: TRBJ1-1; v_call: TRBV28; d_call: NA; clone_size: NA
cdr3_aa: CASRLRLAGGLSSYNEQFF; cdr3_nt: TGTGCCAGCAGACTTAGACTAGCGGGAGGCCTAAGCTCCTACAATGAGCAGTTCTTC; j_call: TRBJ2-1; v_call: TRBV11-2; d_call: TRBD2; clone_size: NA
cdr3_aa: CASSMAPGSGANVLTF; cdr3_nt: TGTGCCAGCAGCATGGCCCCGGGCTCTGGGGCCAACGTCCTGACTTTC; j_call: TRBJ2-6; v_call: TRBV11-2; d_call: NA; clone_size: NA
cdr3_aa: CASSRPYQPQHF; cdr3_nt: TGTGCCAGCAGTCGACCGTATCAGCCCCAGCATTTT; j_call: TRBJ1-5; v_call: TRBV6-5; d_call: NA; clone_size: NA
cdr3_aa: CASSILLSFQATYEQYF; cdr3_nt: TGTGCCAGTAGTATCCTGCTCTCGTTCCAGGCGACCTACGAGCAGTACTTC; j_call: TRBJ2-7; v_call: TRBV19; d_call: NA; clone_size: NA
cdr3_aa: CASSRTSGTNTGELFF; cdr3_nt: TGTGCCAGCAGCCGAACTAGCGGGACGAACACCGGGGAGCTGTTTTTT; j_call: TRBJ2-2; v_call: TRBV13; d_call: TRBD2; clone_size: NA
cdr3_aa: CASSYGGGTEAFF; cdr3_nt: TGTGCCAGCAGTTACGGGGGAGGCACTGAAGCTTTCTTT; j_call: TRBJ1-1; v_call: TRBV6-5; d_call: NA; clone_size: NA
cdr3_aa: CATSRGGGQGEKLFF; cdr3_nt: TGTGCCACCAGCAGGGGAGGGGGGCAAGGTGAAAAACTGTTTTTT; j_call: TRBJ1-4; v_call: TRBV15; d_call: NA; clone_size: NA
cdr3_aa: CASNSMYAGGRNEQFF; cdr3_nt: TGTGCCAGTAATAGTATGTACGCGGGGGGGAGGAATGAGCAGTTCTTC; j_call: TRBJ2-1; v_call: TRBV19; d_call: TRBD2; clone_size: NA
cdr3_aa: CAWSQTGKETQYF; cdr3_nt: TGTGCCTGGAGTCAAACAGGGAAAGAGACCCAGTACTTC; j_call: TRBJ2-5; v_call: TRBV30; d_call: NA; clone_size: NA
cdr3_aa: CASSPGDRDGETQYF; cdr3_nt: TGCGCCAGCAGCCCTGGCGACAGGGACGGAGAGACCCAGTACTTC; j_call: TRBJ2-5; v_call: TRBV4-3; d_call: TRBD1; clone_size: NA
cdr3_aa: CAISDLVLRPEQYF; cdr3_nt: TGTGCCATCAGTGACTTGGTCCTAAGACCCGAGCAGTACTTC; j_call: TRBJ2-7; v_call: TRBV10-3; d_call: NA; clone_size: NA
cdr3_aa: CASSQGTTSTDTQYF; cdr3_nt: TGCGCCAGCAGCCAAGGGACTACAAGCACAGATACGCAGTATTTT; j_call: TRBJ2-3; v_call: TRBV4-1; d_call: NA; clone_size: NA
cdr3_aa: CASSRAGTRQETQYF; cdr3_nt: TGTGCCAGCAGCCGTGCTGGGACTAGACAAGAGACCCAGTACTTC; j_call: TRBJ2-5; v_call: TRBV5-4; d_call: TRBD2; clone_size: NA
cdr3_aa: CASSSAGTGIHTEAFF; cdr3_nt: TGTGCCAGCAGCTCCGCCGGGACAGGGATCCACACTGAAGCTTTCTTT; j_call: TRBJ1-1; v_call: TRBV7-8; d_call: TRBD1; clone_size: NA
cdr3_aa: CASSSGQPQHF; cdr3_nt: TGTGCCAGCAGTTCGGGGCAGCCCCAGCATTTT; j_call: TRBJ1-5; v_call: TRBV28; d_call: NA; clone_size: few
cdr3_aa: CASSMAARDSNQPQHF; cdr3_nt: TGTGCCAGTAGTATGGCGGCCAGGGATAGCAATCAGCCCCAGCATTTT; j_call: TRBJ1-5; v_call: TRBV19; d_call: NA; clone_size: NA